The rows below give T cell receptor beta chains drawn from one sample of a study of human T cells and chemical hapten exposure. TCRdb processed the RACE reads anew with MiXCR; each CDR3 protein has one entry. The sample shows tens of thousands of distinct CDR3 sequences, 9.9% of them seen only once. The sample here was whole blood, taken in connection with sensitization to the hapten diphenylcyclopropenone (DPC). The receptor set was obtained from a woman aged 40 to 50 with alopecia areata. Some clones in this sample may be carry-over from other donors' samples. Each CDR3 is given with its conserved first and last residue. The order of the fields is CDR3 DNA, CDR3 protein, clone size, J gene, D gene, V gene. The D gene is left open where the match is weak. Size tells how often a clone was seen (once, few, many) or the class of an expanded clone, and some rows leave it out.

TGCAGTGCTAGAGATCCGGACAATCAGCCCCAGCATTTT | CSARDPDNQPQHF | - | TRBJ1-5 | - | TRBV20-1
TGCAGTGCTAGTAGGACTAGTCAGGCCGGGGAGCTGTTTTTT | CSASRTSQAGELFF | many | TRBJ2-2 | TRBD2 | TRBV20-1
TGCAGTGCTAGAGCGGGTAGCGGCCAAGAGACCCAGTACTTC | CSARAGSGQETQYF | few | TRBJ2-5 | - | TRBV20-1
TGTGCCTGTGGACAGGGCAGCGCTTTCTTT | CACGQGSAFF | - | TRBJ1-1 | TRBD1 | TRBV6-5
TGTGCCAGCAGTTTTAAAGCTAACTATGGCTACACCTTC | CASSFKANYGYTF | many | TRBJ1-2 | - | TRBV27
TGTGCCAGTAGCTTACGGGACTCCTCAGATACGCAGTATTTT | CASSLRDSSDTQYF | many | TRBJ2-3 | - | TRBV19
TGTGCCAGCTCACCCCCAGGACAGCCTTATGAAAAACTGTTTTTT | CASSPPGQPYEKLFF | few | TRBJ1-4 | - | TRBV18
TGTGCCAGCAGTTTTGGAAGGGAGGGTGAGCAGTTCTTC | CASSFGREGEQFF | few | TRBJ2-1 | TRBD2 | TRBV12-3/TRBV12-4
TGTGCCAGCACCCCTCGCCCAGACTACAATGAGCAGTTCTTC | CASTPRPDYNEQFF | few | TRBJ2-1 | - | TRBV12-3/TRBV12-4
TGTGCCAGCAGTTACGGGGTCAATCTGGCAGCAGATACGCAGTATTTT | CASSYGVNLAADTQYF | few | TRBJ2-3 | - | TRBV6-5
TGTGCCAGCAGTTCCACCCTAGCGGGGCTTCAAGAGACCCAGTACTTC | CASSSTLAGLQETQYF | few | TRBJ2-5 | TRBD2 | TRBV6-5
TGTGCCAGCAGCTTATTGGACAGTCACAATCAGCCCCAGCATTTT | CASSLLDSHNQPQHF | - | TRBJ1-5 | - | TRBV7-8
TGTGCCAGCAGCCCTTCGCAGGGGTCAATCACCGGGGAGCTGTTTTTT | CASSPSQGSITGELFF | - | TRBJ2-2 | - | TRBV11-2
TGTGCCAGCAGCCCGGGCCCGGGGGCTTCGGGAGATACGCAGTATTTT | CASSPGPGASGDTQYF | medium-sized | TRBJ2-3 | - | TRBV5-6
TGTGCCAGCAGCTTAGTTTGGCAGGAAGAGGCCAAAAACATTCAGTACTTC | CASSLVWQEEAKNIQYF | - | TRBJ2-4 | - | TRBV7-9
TGTGCCAGCAGCTGGACAGGGGGACCTCAAGAGACCCAGTACTTC | CASSWTGGPQETQYF | many | TRBJ2-5 | TRBD1 | TRBV7-2
TGTGCCATCAGTGATGTAAGCGAGCAGTTCTTC | CAISDVSEQFF | few | TRBJ2-1 | - | TRBV10-3
TGTGCCAGCAGCCAAGATCCGGCAGGGGCGACTGGGGCCAACGTCCTGACTTTC | CASSQDPAGATGANVLTF | large | TRBJ2-6 | - | TRBV4-2
TGCAGTGCCGCCCTCCGGGAAGATGCCTACGAGCAGTACTTC | CSAALREDAYEQYF | many | TRBJ2-7 | - | TRBV20-1
TGTGCCAGCGAACAGGCCCGCTCCTACGAGCAGTACTTC | CASEQARSYEQYF | - | TRBJ2-7 | - | TRBV2
TGTGCCAGTAGCCGGGGGACGGGGGAAAATCAGCCCCAGCATTTT | CASSRGTGENQPQHF | many | TRBJ1-5 | - | TRBV19
TGTGCCAGCTCCCAGTCCAGGCCGGGTGAAGCTTTCTTT | CASSQSRPGEAFF | few | TRBJ1-1 | - | TRBV18
TGTGCCAGCAGGCCCCGACCTAACACTGAAGCTTTCTTT | CASRPRPNTEAFF | - | TRBJ1-1 | - | TRBV6-2/TRBV6-3
TGCAGTGCTAGAGATGGGGACTCTGGAAACACCATATATTTT | CSARDGDSGNTIYF | many | TRBJ1-3 | - | TRBV20-1
TGCAGCGTCCAGGGGAGGCCAGCCTACGAGCAGTACTTC | CSVQGRPAYEQYF | - | TRBJ2-7 | - | TRBV29-1
TGCAGCGTTGTCGCTACGAACACTGAAGCTTTCTTT | CSVVATNTEAFF | - | TRBJ1-1 | - | TRBV29-1
TGTGCCAGCAGTAAAGACCCGAAGAGGACTGAAGCTTTCTTT | CASSKDPKRTEAFF | - | TRBJ1-1 | - | TRBV6-6
TGTGCCAGCCATACCGGGGAGCTGTTTTTT | CASHTGELFF | many | TRBJ2-2 | - | TRBV6-1
TGTGCCTGGGACAGTGCGGGTTTGAACACTGAAGCTTTCTTT | CAWDSAGLNTEAFF | - | TRBJ1-1 | - | TRBV30
TGTGCCAGCAGCTTCACTGGCAATGAGCAGTTCTTC | CASSFTGNEQFF | many | TRBJ2-1 | - | TRBV11-1
TGTGCCAGCAGTTACTCAGGGTGGGCAGGCGCCGAGCAGTACTTC | CASSYSGWAGAEQYF | - | TRBJ2-7 | - | TRBV6-5
TGTGCCAGCAGCGTAGGACAGGGCTGGGCAGATACGCAGTATTTT | CASSVGQGWADTQYF | many | TRBJ2-3 | TRBD1 | TRBV9
TGTGCCAGCAGCTTCGGGACCCCCGGCGGTGTTGTTGGTGAAGCTTTCTTT | CASSFGTPGGVVGEAFF | many | TRBJ1-1 | - | TRBV7-8
TGTGCCACCAGTGACCTTAATCAGCCCCAGCATTTT | CATSDLNQPQHF | many | TRBJ1-5 | - | TRBV24-1
TGTGCCAGCAGCCAAGACGGGGTCCGTACGCAGTATTTT | CASSQDGVRTQYF | many | TRBJ2-3 | - | TRBV14
TGCAGCGTTGAAGGGTACGCAAATTACCAAGAGACCCAGTACTTC | CSVEGYANYQETQYF | - | TRBJ2-5 | - | TRBV29-1
TGTGCCACCAGGACAGGGAGCACTGAAGCTTTCTTT | CATRTGSTEAFF | - | TRBJ1-1 | TRBD1 | TRBV6-2/TRBV6-3
TGTGCCAGCAGCCTACCAGGGGGGAAGCAGTATTTT | CASSLPGGKQYF | many | TRBJ2-3 | - | TRBV11-3
TGTGCCAGCAGCTCAGACCGGGACAGCTCTGGAAACACCATATATTTT | CASSSDRDSSGNTIYF | few | TRBJ1-3 | TRBD1 | TRBV7-9
TGTGCCAGCAGTTTATTGGGGGAAGAAGATACGCAGTATTTT | CASSLLGEEDTQYF | many | TRBJ2-3 | - | TRBV28